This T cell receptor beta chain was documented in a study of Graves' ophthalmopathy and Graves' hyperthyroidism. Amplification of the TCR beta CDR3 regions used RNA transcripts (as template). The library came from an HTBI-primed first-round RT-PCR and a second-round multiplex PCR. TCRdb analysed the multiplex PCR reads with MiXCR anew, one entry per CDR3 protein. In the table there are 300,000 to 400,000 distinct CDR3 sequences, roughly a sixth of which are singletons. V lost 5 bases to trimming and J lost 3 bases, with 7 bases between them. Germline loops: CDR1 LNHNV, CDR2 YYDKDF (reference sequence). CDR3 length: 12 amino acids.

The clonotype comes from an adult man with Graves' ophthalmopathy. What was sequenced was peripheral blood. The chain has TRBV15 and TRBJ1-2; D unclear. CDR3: CATSLSDYGYTF. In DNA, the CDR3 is TGTGCCACCAGCTTATCCGACTATGGCTACACCTTC.